This T cell receptor (beta chain) was recorded in a study of TIL therapy for anti-PD-1-resistant metastatic lung cancer (dated by TCRdb to the early 2020s). About the investigation overall: Tumors were harvested prior to any PD-1/PD-L1 blockade, after which nivolumab was administered to patients, and lymphodepletion, expanded TIL infusion and IL-2 were given to patients who progressed. Among the enrolled patients, the median age was around 54 years (range about 35-85), and the median tumor PD-L1 proportion score was about 6%. Most of the cohort had lung adenocarcinoma, a handful of tumors were EGFR-mutant and two were ALK-rearranged, and half of the patients were current or former smokers. Across the cohort, whole-exome sequencing showed a median non-synonymous tumor mutation burden of about 1.6 mutations per megabase. T cell receptor beta sequencing of tumor and peripheral blood was used to follow clonotypes across the tumor, the expanded TIL product and serial blood samples.

Beyond this particular receptor, the publication reports: Infused TIL clonotypes partially replaced the baseline peripheral repertoire then decayed over months, with no apparent association between persistence and response. Because the cohort was highly selected, with more treatment-naive, never-smoker and oncogene-addicted patients than is typical, generalizability is limited. The study protocol defined all tumor marker inferences as exploratory.

With respect to this clone: Its antigen is not yet known. Per-base quality was not reported, and no clone a single base away is much larger than it.

TCR beta CDR3 regions were amplified from genomic DNA with the immunoSEQ v3 hsTCRB kit using bias-controlled multiplex PCR. The TCR libraries were sequenced on an Illumina NextSeq 500 to about 2.1 million read pairs for survey level or about 5-6 million read pairs for deep level. The source study handled its data this way. Clonality was reported by immunoSEQ Analyzer software, which also assigned V, D and J genes and filtered out non-productive sequences. To compare repertoires between infused TIL and blood, productive Simpson clonality was used along with the Morisita overlap index of productive TRB rearrangements. The absolute count of a clonotype in blood was estimated by multiplying the lymphocyte count by the CD3+ fraction and by the productive frequency of the clone. TCRdb took this table from immuneACCESS and kept in-frame rearrangements with V and J called. Such tables lack part of the clones; where checked against another copy, unresolved V genes explain under half of the gap, and the rest is unexplained. V, J and clone size derive from that table, while D and trimming were established from the DNA sequence. This sample has roughly 20,000 clones in its table, and about two thirds of those were observed once. In total, the top ten clones hold just under 2% of the sample.

Reading the label with the study, this specimen's time point is: pre-treatment sample, taken before nivolumab and TIL therapy. A phase I trial run at two centers enrolled adults with stage 4 NSCLC between late 2017 and early 2020. Samples came from a single-arm, open-label phase I trial of tumor-infiltrating lymphocyte therapy with nivolumab in advanced non-small cell lung cancer. Blood mononuclear cells from EDTA tubes were isolated by Ficoll gradient, snap-frozen as pellets, and DNA was extracted with a Qiagen mini-prep kit. CDR1 SGHDT and CDR2 YYEEEE are derived from the germline V gene. V trim: 0 bases; J trim: 7 bases; unmatched bases: 8. Reading from cysteine to phenylalanine, the CDR3 counts 16 amino acids. The entry retains the CDR3 DNA only, 48 bases that are in frame from base 1.

This TCR came from a person between 30 and 80 years old with non-small cell lung cancer. The specimen was blood, collected at baseline. This chain is built from TRBV5-6 and TRBJ2-1; TRBD2 matches 9 bases in the middle. The nucleotide sequence reads TGTGCCAGCAGCTTGGGAGGCGGGAGGGCCGGGAATGAGCAGTTCTTC. Translated, this is CASSLGGGRAGNEQFF.